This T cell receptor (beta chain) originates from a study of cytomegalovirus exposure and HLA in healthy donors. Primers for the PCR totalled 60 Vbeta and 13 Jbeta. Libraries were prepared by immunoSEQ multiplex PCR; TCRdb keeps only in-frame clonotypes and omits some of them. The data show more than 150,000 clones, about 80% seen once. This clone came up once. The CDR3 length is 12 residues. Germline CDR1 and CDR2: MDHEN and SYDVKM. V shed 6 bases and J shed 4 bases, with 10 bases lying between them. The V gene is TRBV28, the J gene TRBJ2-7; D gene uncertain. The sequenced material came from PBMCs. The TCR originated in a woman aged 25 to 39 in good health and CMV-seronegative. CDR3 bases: TGTGCCAGCAGCCCGGGTTGGTACGAGCAGTACTTC. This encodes CASSPGWYEQYF.